The 31 T cell receptor beta chains given below trace back to one sample, sequenced in a study of technical replicates of blood from a handful of donors. Method: immunoSEQ multiplex PCR; TCRdb's copy keeps in-frame clones and lacks some. The sample has some 99,000 clones; about 95% are singletons. The sequenced material came from T cells isolated from PBMCs. The receptors originated from a human donor in good health.

Written as DNA, the CDR3 is TGTGCCAGTAGTACCCCAGCCAGGGTTGGGAATCAGCCCCAGCATTTT. Amino acid sequence: CASSTPARVGNQPQHF. The gene calls are TRBV19 and TRBJ1-5; D might be TRBD1 (5 bases). The ends were cut back, 4 bases at V and 4 bases at J, with 17 bases in the middle. Germline-derived CDR1 and CDR2 are LNHDA and SQIVND (reference sequence). This CDR3 contains 16 residues. Combining the CDR3 with reference TRBV19 and TRBJ1-5 gives the whole variable domain DGGITQSPKYLFRKEGQNVTLSCEQNLNHDAMYWYRQDPGQGLRLIYYSQIVNDFQKGDIAEGYSVSREKKESFPLTVTSAQKNPTAFYLCASSTPARVGNQPQHFGDGTRLSIL.

The chain joins TRBV5-4 to TRBJ2-5, with 7 bases lining up with TRBD1. This CDR3 has 15 residues. Germline CDR1 and CDR2: SGHNT and YYREEE (reference sequence). Unmatched junction bases numbered 4, after V lost 2 bases and J lost 0 bases. The DNA for the CDR3 is TGTGCCAGCAGCTTCCGGACAGGCGACCAAGAGACCCAGTACTTC. It yields the protein CASSFRTGDQETQYF.

The CDR3 loop reads CSVQTGMNTEAFF. In nucleotides, the CDR3 is TGCAGCGTTCAGACAGGGATGAACACTGAAGCTTTCTTT. The genes are TRBV29-1 and TRBJ1-1; 7 bases map to TRBD1. The CDR3 runs to 13 residues. The V segment lost 5 bases and the J segment 0 bases; nucleotides outside the gene matches: 3. Germline V gives CDR1 SQVTM, CDR2 ANQGSEA.

CDR3 DNA sequence: TGTGCCAGCAGCTTTGGACAGGGGGCTTCCTACGAGCAGTACTTC. Encoded protein: CASSFGQGASYEQYF. The chain is built from TRBV7-9 and TRBJ2-7; TRBD1 matches 11 bases. Germline assignment: CDR1 SEHNR and CDR2 FQNEAQ (reference sequence). Unmatched junction bases numbered 2, after V lost 3 bases and J lost 1 base. The CDR3 has 15 residues.

The CDR3 coding sequence is TGTGCCAGCCCCGTGGGCAATTCACCCCTCCACTTT. Residues: CASPVGNSPLHF. V usage is TRBV19 and J usage is TRBJ1-6, with no clear D. This CDR3 contains 12 residues. CDR1 and CDR2 from the germline V gene are LNHDA and SQIVND (reference sequence). V was pared by 9 bases and J by 7 bases, with 10 bases between.

Only one count was recorded for this clone. V gene TRBV29-1 combines with J gene TRBJ1-1; possible D gene TRBD1, 6 bases. The CDR3 spans 14 residues. Germline V gene sequence: CDR1 SQVTM, CDR2 ANQGSEA. V lost 3 bases to trimming and J lost 1 base, with 12 bases between them. CDR3 nucleotides: TGCAGCGTTGAGGTTCGGACAGAGAACACTGAAGCTTTCTTT. Its translation is CSVEVRTENTEAFF.

The gene calls are TRBV5-1 and TRBJ1-2, with unresolved D. The CDR3 runs to 13 residues. The germline CDR1 and CDR2 sequences are SGHRS and YFSETQ. V lost 2 bases and J 2 bases, leaving 7 bases between the germline ends. As DNA, the CDR3 is TGCGCCAGCAGCTTCCGGGAAAACTATGGCTACACCTTC. As protein: CASSFRENYGYTF.

The V and J genes are TRBV5-4 and TRBJ1-4; 9 bases agree with TRBD1. V lost 1 base and J lost 10; bases outside the gene matches: 8. The CDR3 sequence is 15 residues long. Per the germline V gene, CDR1 is SGHNT and CDR2 is YYREEE (reference sequence). The CDR3, as DNA: TGTGCCAGCAGCTTGAACCGGGACAGGGCGGGAAAACTGTTTTTT. Translation gives CASSLNRDRAGKLFF.

This clone has a single count. The CDR3 reads CAISGFRASGVVWGSGELFF. Here the CDR3 DNA reads TGTGCCATCAGTGGGTTTCGGGCTAGCGGGGTGGTGTGGGGGTCCGGGGAGCTGTTTTTT. The gene calls are TRBV10-3 and TRBJ2-2; 9 bases match TRBD2. Germline CDR1 is ENHRY and CDR2 is SYGVKD. CDR3 length: 20 amino acids. V gave up 4 bases and J gave up 6 bases; unmatched junction bases: 21.

Worth noting for this clone: Other DNA sequences in this sample translate to the same CDR3. The chain employs TRBV7-9 and TRBJ2-3; the D is unclear. Germline CDR1 is SEHNR and CDR2 is FQNEAQ (reference sequence). Trimming cost V 6 bases and J 1 base, with 5 bases left between them. The CDR3 loop spans 12 amino acids. The CDR3 nucleotides read TGTGCCAGCAGTTCCGGCACAGATACGCAGTATTTT. Amino acid sequence: CASSSGTDTQYF. The whole variable domain, remainder taken from reference TRBV7-9 and TRBJ2-3, is DTGVSQNPRHKITKRGQNVTFRCDPISEHNRLYWYRQTLGQGPEFLTYFQNEAQLEKSRLLSDRFSAERPKGSFSTLEIQRTEQGDSAMYLCASSSGTDTQYFGPGTRLTVL.

The rearrangement links TRBV5-4 to TRBJ2-3; TRBD2 matches at 10 bases. Trimming cost V 2 bases and J 5 bases; bases outside gene matches: 8. Per germline, CDR1 SGHNT and CDR2 YYREEE (reference sequence). The CDR3 sequence is 16 residues long. In DNA form, the CDR3 reads TGTGCCAGCAGCTTAGCTAGCGGGAGAGTGCAAGATACGCAGTATTTT. Translation: CASSLASGRVQDTQYF.

This chain uses TRBV21-1 with TRBJ1-3. TRBV21-1 is described as a pseudogene. CDR3 length: 15 residues. CDR3 residues: CASSKGDCSGNTIYF. The CDR3 nucleotides read TGTGCCAGCAGCAAAGGGGACTGCTCTGGAAACACCATATATTTT.

The rearrangement joins TRBV5-1 to TRBJ1-5; TRBD1 might be the D (5 bases). Germline loops: CDR1 SGHRS, CDR2 YFSETQ. Trimming left V 2 bases short and J 0 bases short, with 18 bases between. The CDR3 spans 18 residues. For the CDR3, the DNA is TGCGCCAGCAGCTTCACGGGAGGGGTCAAGAGTAGCAATCAGCCCCAGCATTTT. Its protein is CASSFTGGVKSSNQPQHF.

As for this clone: At one boundary the junction diverges from the germline segment, which might be a read error. The chain combines TRBV29-1 with TRBJ2-5; a weak D match, TRBD2 (6 bases). The germline V gene encodes CDR1 SQVTM and CDR2 ANQGSEA. This CDR3 contains 15 residues. CDR3 sequence: CSVEGPAGDQETQYF. The DNA for the CDR3 is TGCAGCGTAGAAGGGCCAGCGGGTGACCAAGAGACCCAGTACTTC.

The chain combines TRBV6-1 with TRBJ2-1, with D hard to call. Per germline, CDR1 MNHNS and CDR2 SASEGT. The length of the CDR3 is 13 residues. V was trimmed by 4 bases and J by 7 bases, leaving 11 bases between them. DNA of the CDR3: TGTGCCAGCAGTGGACGGTGGGCGAATGAGCAGTTCTTC. This gives the protein CASSGRWANEQFF.

This clone occurred once. The chain combines TRBV14 with TRBJ1-3; D may be TRBD1 (5 bases). Germline V gene lookup returns CDR1 SGHDN and CDR2 FVKESK. CDR3 length: 15 residues. V was pared by 6 bases and J by 0 bases, with 12 bases between. The CDR3 DNA reads TGTGCCAGCAGATCCGACAGAGACTCTGGAAACACCATATATTTT. Translated, it gives CASRSDRDSGNTIYF.

The chain has TRBV19 and TRBJ1-2, with D possibly TRBD1 on 6 matching bases. The germline V and J ends were trimmed by 9 bases and 3 bases, with 17 bases remaining between them. This CDR3 has 14 residues. In germline, CDR1 is LNHDA, CDR2 SQIVND (reference sequence). CDR3 DNA: TGTGCCAGCCTCGGACAGAATCCTTACTATGGCTACACCTTC. Translating it yields CASLGQNPYYGYTF.

The chain links TRBV7-9 to TRBJ2-7, with TRBD1 matching over 7 bases. The CDR3 has 14 amino acids. Unmatched junction bases numbered 5, after V lost 4 bases and J lost 2 bases. CDR1 and CDR2 from the germline V gene are SEHNR and FQNEAQ (reference sequence). In DNA form, the CDR3 reads TGTGCCAGCAGCTACCGGGACAGAACCTACGAGCAGTACTTC. Protein sequence: CASSYRDRTYEQYF.

The CDR3: CASSYLQGEAFF. DNA of the CDR3: TGTGCCAGCAGTTACTTGCAGGGAGAAGCTTTCTTT. The chain carries TRBV6-5 and TRBJ1-1; TRBD1 might be the D (5 bases). Germline V gene sequence: CDR1 MNHEY, CDR2 SVGAGI. The CDR3 spans 12 residues. Deletions cut 1 base from V and 8 bases from J, with 8 bases between.

This rearrangement joins TRBV9 to TRBJ2-1; 10 nucleotides align to TRBD2. CDR1 is SGDLS, CDR2 YYNGEE, per germline. This CDR3 contains 15 residues. Trimming removed 4 bases from V and 6 bases from J; junction bases left unmatched: 7. As DNA, the CDR3 is TGTGCCAGCAGCTACACCGGGACTAGCGTCAATGAGCAGTTCTTC. This sequence encodes CASSYTGTSVNEQFF.

The chain employs TRBV6-5 and TRBJ1-4; maybe TRBD1 (5 bases). This CDR3 has 16 amino acids. Germline CDR1 reads MNHEY; CDR2 reads SVGAGI. V was pared by 2 bases and J by 3 bases, with 13 bases between. The CDR3 spells CASSYGRQGSNEKLFF. DNA for the CDR3: TGTGCCAGCAGTTACGGTCGCCAGGGTTCTAATGAAAAACTGTTTTTT.

The chain combines TRBV2 with TRBJ1-1; no reliable D call. Trimming stripped 6 bases from V and 0 bases from J, with 20 bases between. CDR1 and CDR2 from the germline V gene are SNHLY and FYNNEI. The CDR3 has 17 amino acids. CDR3 in DNA: TGTGCCAGCAGGGAGGGTTCGGGAGGGCGAGTGAACACTGAAGCTTTCTTT. This gives the protein CASREGSGGRVNTEAFF.

Turning to this clone: The limits of the CDR3 on the DNA are not certain, so only TCRdb's listed CDR3 is given. The chain combines TRBV12-2 with TRBJ2-3; the table's D call TRBD1 went unverified against the DNA. TRBV12-2 is a pseudogene segment. The CDR3 numbers 15 amino acids, ends counted. Here the CDR3 reads CASRWGQGALGTQYF.

V and J are TRBV29-1 and TRBJ2-7; TRBD2 matches 8 bases. This CDR3 has 15 residues. The trim removed 4 bases at V and 3 bases at J, leaving 11 bases unmatched. Germline loops: CDR1 SQVTM, CDR2 ANQGSEA. The CDR3 nucleotides read TGCAGCGTTGCCCAAAGACTAGCGAATAACTACGAGCAGTACTTC. Translating it yields CSVAQRLANNYEQYF.

The rearrangement uses TRBV7-9 and TRBJ2-5; a possible D gene is TRBD1 (6 bases). The CDR3 length is 14 residues. Germline-derived CDR1 and CDR2 are SEHNR and FQNEAQ (reference sequence). V lost 5 bases and J lost 5, with 15 bases in between. The CDR3 sequence is CASSTQGFRETQYF. Written as DNA, the CDR3 is TGTGCCAGCAGCACACAGGGTTTCAGGGAGACCCAGTACTTC.

As to this clone: The junction departs from germline at one end; a sequencing error may be responsible. The CDR3 nucleotides read TGTGCCAGTCTTATGGGACAGACTAGCGAGGACTTC. It translates to CASLMGQTSEDF. The chain links TRBV2 to TRBJ2-7; D possibly corresponds to TRBD2 (8 bases). CDR3 length: 12 residues. CDR1 is SNHLY, CDR2 FYNNEI, per germline.

CDR3 sequence: CASSATGVGNTIYF. The CDR3 region has the DNA TGTGCCAGCAGCGCGACAGGGGTAGGAAACACCATATATTTT. The chain recombines TRBV5-4 with TRBJ1-3; 8 positions match TRBD1. The CDR3 covers 14 residues. Trimming cost V 4 bases and J 4 bases; bases outside gene matches: 4. Germline assignment: CDR1 SGHNT and CDR2 YYREEE (reference sequence).

V gene TRBV19 combines with J gene TRBJ2-1, with TRBD2 matching 9 bases. V shed 10 bases and J 3 bases; nucleotides not matched to a gene: 22. In germline, CDR1 is LNHDA, CDR2 SQIVND (reference sequence). This CDR3 comprises 19 residues. CDR3: CAISGWAGGPHVDYNEQFF. The DNA for the CDR3 is TGTGCCATTTCAGGTTGGGCGGGAGGGCCACATGTGGACTACAATGAGCAGTTCTTC.

The V and J genes are TRBV9 and TRBJ2-7; D might be TRBD1 (6 bases). The CDR3 sequence is 16 residues long. V gave up 4 bases and J gave up 5 bases, with 22 bases separating them. Germline values: CDR1 SGDLS, CDR2 YYNGEE. The CDR3 DNA reads TGTGCCAGCAGCCCCCACCTGGACAGATTGGGTAACGAGCAGTACTTC. Translated: CASSPHLDRLGNEQYF.

This clone was seen once. The chain combines TRBV11-2 with TRBJ2-2; D perhaps matches TRBD2 (7 bases). This CDR3 has 15 residues. Trimming pared 0 bases from V and 7 bases from J, leaving 12 bases between. Germline V gives CDR1 SGHAT, CDR2 FQNNGV. The CDR3, as DNA: TGTGCCAGCAGCTTAGAAGGGGGGGCCTTCGGGGAGCTGTTTTTT. Translation gives CASSLEGGAFGELFF.

This chain links TRBV7-6 with TRBJ2-1, with TRBD2 matching 7 bases. V lost 0 bases to trimming and J lost 5 bases; unmatched junction nucleotides: 13. Germline V gives CDR1 SGHVS, CDR2 FNYEAQ. The CDR3 contains 18 residues. The DNA of the CDR3 is TGTGCCAGCAGCTTAGCGGAACAGGAAAGACTAGCCCACAATGAGCAGTTCTTC. It specifies CASSLAEQERLAHNEQFF.